These T cell receptor beta chains were read from a single sample in a study of cytomegalovirus exposure and HLA in healthy donors. Only in-frame clones appear in the TCRdb table, and some are missing; sequencing was by immunoSEQ multiplex PCR. The sample has 50,000 to 55,000 clones; over 75% are singletons. Sequencing was performed on PBMCs. The receptors originated from a boy between 10 and 17 years old in good health and CMV-seropositive. The CDR3 runs from the conserved cysteine through the conserved F or W. A D gene is named only where the DNA matches it firmly. Clone size is stated in some rows and not others, as once, few, many or a class when expanded.

length,V,D,size,J,CDR3,DNA
13,TRBV6-6,.,.,TRBJ2-7,CASSYSEGFEQYF,TGTGCCAGCAGTTACTCGGAGGGGTTCGAGCAGTACTTC
15,TRBV9,TRBD2,.,TRBJ2-1,CASSVATSGGGVQFF,TGTGCCAGCAGCGTAGCGACTAGCGGGGGGGGTGTGCAGTTCTTC
17,TRBV27,.,.,TRBJ1-5,CASSANQGYLSNQPQHF,TGTGCCAGCAGTGCAAATCAGGGTTACCTAAGCAATCAGCCCCAGCATTTT
14,TRBV6-1,.,.,TRBJ2-7,CASSVSDPSNEQYF,TGTGCCAGCAGTGTGTCAGACCCTAGTAACGAGCAGTACTTC
14,TRBV7-6,.,once,TRBJ2-3,CASSLAGGQDTQYF,TGTGCCAGCAGCTTAGCGGGGGGGCAAGATACGCAGTATTTT
14,TRBV5-8,.,few,TRBJ1-3,CASSLEGGLGTIYF,TGTGCCAGCAGCTTGGAGGGAGGTTTAGGCACCATATATTTT
13,TRBV19,.,once,TRBJ2-7,CASSIAPPGEQYF,TGTGCCAGTAGTATAGCCCCGCCAGGCGAGCAGTACTTC
14,TRBV29-1,TRBD1,.,TRBJ1-3,CSVVLTGKGNTIYF,TGCAGCGTTGTCCTGACAGGGAAGGGAAACACCATATATTTT
12,TRBV2,.,.,TRBJ2-5,CAVRGNQETQYF,TGTGCCGTACGAGGGAACCAAGAGACCCAGTACTTC
14,TRBV5-6,.,.,TRBJ1-6,CASSLWGSNSPLHF,TGTGCCAGCAGCTTATGGGGCAGCAATTCACCCCTCCACTTT
17,TRBV4-2,TRBD2,.,TRBJ2-3,CASSQGTSGGGTDTQYF,TGTGCCAGCAGCCAAGGGACTAGCGGGGGGGGTACAGATACGCAGTATTTT
11,TRBV19,.,.,TRBJ1-5,CATYHYDGIAF,TGTGCCACATATCACTATGACGGCATCGCTTTT
15,TRBV9,.,few,TRBJ2-3,CASSVGLPSTDTQYF,TGTGCCAGCAGTGTCGGACTGCCTAGCACAGATACGCAGTATTTT
15,TRBV4-1,.,few,TRBJ2-5,CASSQVMGSGETQYF,TGCGCCAGCAGCCAAGTCATGGGAAGCGGAGAGACCCAGTACTTC
14,TRBV7-2,.,once,TRBJ2-7,CASSGSPRFYEQYF,TGTGCCAGCAGCGGGTCGCCTAGGTTCTACGAGCAGTACTTC
15,TRBV12-5,TRBD1,.,TRBJ1-4,CASGLVPGQGEKLFF,TGTGCTAGTGGTTTGGTACCGGGACAGGGGGAAAAACTGTTTTTT
16,TRBV4-2,.,.,TRBJ2-6,CASSQDISSGANVLTF,TGTGCCAGCAGCCAAGATATCAGCTCTGGGGCCAACGTCCTGACTTTC
13,TRBV4-2,.,.,TRBJ1-5,CASSQGAGQPQHF,TGTGCCAGCAGCCAAGGGGCGGGGCAGCCCCAGCATTTT
17,TRBV11-2,TRBD2,few,TRBJ2-3,CASSLGLAGSGTDTQYF,TGTGCCAGCAGCTTAGGACTAGCGGGGAGTGGTACAGATACGCAGTATTTT
15,TRBV7-8,.,.,TRBJ1-1,CASRLTQGMNTEAFF,TGTGCCAGCAGGTTGACCCAGGGCATGAACACTGAAGCTTTCTTT
15,TRBV6-5,.,.,TRBJ1-2,CASSYKVRSNYGYTF,TGTGCCAGCAGTTACAAAGTCAGATCAAACTATGGCTACACCTTC
16,TRBV7-9,TRBD2,.,TRBJ2-2,CASSFSASGGYLELFF,TGTGCCAGCAGCTTTTCGGCTAGCGGGGGCTACTTGGAGCTGTTTTTT
15,TRBV4-1,.,few,TRBJ2-1,CASSPIGGIYNEQFF,TGCGCCAGCAGTCCAATCGGGGGTATTTACAATGAGCAGTTCTTC
14,TRBV27,.,few,TRBJ2-7,CASNDLGNRYEQYF,TGTGCCAGCAACGACCTAGGAAATCGCTACGAGCAGTACTTC
17,TRBV5-1,TRBD2,.,TRBJ2-5,CASSLVFRTSGGETQYF,TGCGCCAGCAGCTTGGTTTTTCGGACTAGCGGGGGGGAGACCCAGTACTTC
16,TRBV4-1,TRBD2,few,TRBJ2-7,CASSQPTSGRTYEQYF,TGCGCCAGCAGCCAGCCAACTAGCGGGAGAACCTACGAGCAGTACTTC
14,TRBV9,TRBD1,.,TRBJ1-5,CASSPGGGYQPQHF,TGTGCCAGCAGCCCAGGGGGAGGTTACCAGCCCCAGCATTTT
13,TRBV4-1,TRBD1,.,TRBJ2-7,CASSLLGTGSVYF,TGCGCCAGCAGCTTGTTGGGGACAGGGAGTGTGTACTTC
14,TRBV10-3,.,.,TRBJ2-7,CAISEGGRGDEQYF,TGTGCCATCAGTGAGGGAGGGCGTGGGGACGAGCAGTACTTC
13,TRBV7-2,.,.,TRBJ2-5,CASSLGGEETQYF,TGTGCCAGCAGCTTAGGCGGGGAAGAGACCCAGTACTTC